This TCR beta chain comes out of a study of shared T cell receptors in the human thymus. The CDR3 runs 17 residues. V lost 5 bases, J lost 3 bases, and 8 bases stayed unmatched. Germline V CDR1 and CDR2: LGHNA, YSLEER. Measured with immunoSEQ multiplex PCR; TCRdb has only the in-frame clones, and not every one. The sample records 700,000 or so clones, approximately 83% being singletons. This sample was also put to use in a study of human thymus T cells. This second study notes: Thymic resections from corrective heart surgery supplied the tissue.

The receptor's source is a girl under two years old with a congenital heart defect. The J gene is TRBJ2-2, the V gene TRBV4-3, with 11 bases identical to TRBD1. Sequenced material: thymocytes. The CDR3 bases are TGCGCCAGCAGCGACAAAGCGGGACAGGGGGACACCGGGGAGCTGTTTTTT. Translated, it gives CASSDKAGQGDTGELFF.